This entry describes one T cell receptor (beta chain). Germline CDR1 is SGHRS and CDR2 is YFSETQ. The CDR3 length is 14 residues. V shed 6 bases and J 9 bases; nucleotides not matched to a gene: 13. These data are taken from a study of blood T cell repertoires in COVID-19. The data were produced by immunoSEQ multiplex PCR, yet TCRdb's version contains in-frame clones alone and is incomplete. Among approximately 200,000 clones listed, about 90% were seen once. The rearrangement links TRBV5-1 to TRBJ1-1; 8 bases match TRBD1. This sequence was found in a middle-aged man with active or convalescent COVID-19. The sample taken for sequencing was peripheral blood. CDR3 in amino acids: CASNDWGRQGKAFF. The CDR3 DNA reads TGCGCCAGCAACGATTGGGGGAGACAGGGGAAAGCTTTCTTT.